These 25 T cell receptor beta chains were all obtained from the same sample, sequenced in a study of identical twins. TCRdb analysed the 5' RACE reads with MiXCR anew, one entry per CDR3 protein. The repertoire holds about 690,000 distinct CDR3 sequences, with 6.1% as singletons. Sequencing was done on a sample of naive T cells sorted from blood. Every receptor here comes from a man aged 18-30 years in good health.

This clonotype showed up many times. The chain joins TRBV5-1 to TRBJ2-7; 9 bases map to TRBD1. This CDR3 is 15 amino acids long. Germline loops: CDR1 SGHRS, CDR2 YFSETQ. V lost 9 bases to trimming and J lost 0 bases; unmatched junction nucleotides: 10. The CDR3 loop is CATTPGTGHSYEQYF. The CDR3 DNA reads TGCGCCACCACCCCCGGGACAGGGCACTCCTACGAGCAGTACTTC.

V is TRBV11-2 and J is TRBJ2-7; D might be TRBD2 (6 bases). Germline CDR1 and CDR2: SGHAT and FQNNGV. The V and J ends lost 1 base and 3 bases respectively, with 13 bases between them. This CDR3 contains 15 residues. The CDR3 is CASSLAAGPHYEQYV. The CDR3 nucleotides read TGTGCCAGCAGCTTAGCCGCGGGACCCCACTACGAGCAGTACGTC.

Remarks on this clonotype: This may arise from a read error, as a much more abundant clone is one base away. The chain carries TRBV21-1 and TRBJ1-6; TRBD1 is the table's D call, not checked against the DNA. TRBV21-1 is given as a pseudogene. There are 14 residues in the CDR3. CDR3 protein: CAGRYRGRGSPLHF. The CDR3 nucleotides are TGTGCCGGCAGGTACAGGGGGCGAGGTTCACCCCTCCACTTT.

This chain uses TRBV5-1 with TRBJ2-7; 10 positions agree with TRBD2. The CDR3 has 14 amino acids. The V gene's germline CDR1 is SGHRS and CDR2 YFSETQ. After removal of 4 bases from V and 5 bases from J, the junction contained 6 bases not matched to a gene. The CDR3 DNA reads TGCGCCAGCAGCCCTCCTAGCGGGAGCGACGAGCAGTACTTC. Amino acids: CASSPPSGSDEQYF.

This clonotype was counted ten times or more. The V and J genes are TRBV29-1 and TRBJ2-3; a weak D match, TRBD2 (5 bases). V was clipped by 8 bases and J by 0 bases, with 12 bases between them. This CDR3 region has 13 residues. Germline V CDR1 and CDR2: SQVTM, ANQGSEA. The CDR3 region has the DNA TGCAGCACGTCTAGCTCCAGCACAGATACGCAGTATTTT. Its translation: CSTSSSSTDTQYF.

This clonotype was observed at least ten times. The chain has TRBV7-2 and TRBJ2-7; 10 bases match TRBD2. Germline CDR1 and CDR2: SGHTA and FQGNSA. The CDR3 extends over 16 amino acids. Losses at the gene ends were 2 bases for V and 3 bases for J; bases not matched to a gene: 7. The CDR3 bases are TGTGCCAGCAGCTTACTTCCGGGACTAGCGTACTACGAGCAGTACTTC. It translates to CASSLLPGLAYYEQYF.

This clonotype was seen more than once but under ten times. The chain couples TRBV12-3 or TRBV12-4 to TRBJ2-7; the match to TRBD2 covers 7 bases. The trim removed 5 bases at V and 2 bases at J, leaving 9 bases unmatched. This CDR3 spans 15 amino acids. The DNA for the CDR3 is TGTGCCAGCAGTCCCGATGGGGGGGGAACCTACGAGCAGTACGTC. It encodes CASSPDGGGTYEQYV.

The table lists this clonotype with many counts. The chain uses TRBV29-1 and TRBJ2-5, with D maybe TRBD1 (5 bases). V shed 6 bases and J shed 4 bases, with 15 bases lying between them. Germline assignment: CDR1 SQVTM and CDR2 ANQGSEA. The CDR3 consists of 13 residues. The CDR3 is CSVDSSGGETQYF. Written as DNA, the CDR3 is TGCAGCGTCGACAGCTCTGGCGGAGAGACCCAGTACTTC. The variable domain in full, completed from reference TRBV29-1 and TRBJ2-5, reads SAVISQKPSRDICQRGTSLTIQCQVDSQVTMMFWYRQQPGQSLTLIATANQGSEATYESGFVIDKFPISRPNLTFSTLTVSNMSPEDSSIYLCSVDSSGGETQYFGPGTRLLVL.

There are many counts of this clonotype. The chain carries TRBV20-1 and TRBJ2-3; 10 bases are shared with TRBD2. Germline CDR1 is DFQATT and CDR2 is SNEGSKA (reference sequence). The CDR3 has 17 residues. J lost 3 bases, V lost 0 bases, and 9 bases had no gene match. The CDR3 nucleotides read TGCAGTGCTAGAGATCTCCGGACTAGCGGCAGGACAGATACGCAGTATTTT. Encoded protein: CSARDLRTSGRTDTQYF.

The table lists this clonotype with a few counts. The V call is TRBV9, the J call TRBJ2-1, with TRBD2 as a possible D gene (6 bases). This CDR3 spans 15 amino acids. Trimming stripped 6 bases from V and 0 bases from J, with 13 bases between. The germline CDR1 and CDR2 sequences are SGDLS and YYNGEE. The CDR3, as DNA: TGTGCCAGCACCGAAGCGGGCCTCTCCTACAATGAGCAGTTCTTC. Translated: CASTEAGLSYNEQFF.

This clonotype turned up a few times. The chain has TRBV10-3 and TRBJ2-3; D is possibly TRBD2 (6 bases). Germline values: CDR1 ENHRY, CDR2 SYGVKD. Deletions cut 4 bases from V and 0 bases from J, with 17 bases between. The CDR3 spans 17 residues. CDR3 sequence reads: CAISAPGDLSSTDTQYF. Written as DNA, the CDR3 is TGTGCCATCAGTGCCCCGGGAGACCTCTCGAGCACAGATACGCAGTATTTT.

This clonotype was counted at least ten times. The V gene is TRBV12-3 or TRBV12-4, the J gene TRBJ2-1; 12 nucleotides agree with TRBD1. Trimming cost V 5 bases and J 0 bases; bases outside gene matches: 2. The CDR3 extends over 16 amino acids. The CDR3 nucleotides read TGTGCCAGCAGTCGGGACAGGGGGCCCTCCTACAATGAGCAGTTCTTC. Translating it yields CASSRDRGPSYNEQFF.

This clonotype was detected only a few times. The V and J genes are TRBV12-3 or TRBV12-4 and TRBJ1-4, with 7 nucleotides matching TRBD1. The CDR3 contains 14 residues. J lost 8 bases, V lost 6 bases, and 9 bases had no gene match. In DNA, the CDR3 is TGTGCCAGCAGACCCACAGGGGTGCGGGAAAAACTGTTTTTT. Its translation is CASRPTGVREKLFF.

This clonotype was picked up many times. The chain links TRBV12-3 or TRBV12-4 to TRBJ1-2; D is possibly TRBD1 (6 bases). The CDR3 extends over 15 amino acids. V gave up 5 bases and J gave up 2 bases, with 15 bases separating them. The chain's CDR3 is CASSVSNRVNYGYTF. For the CDR3, the DNA is TGTGCCAGCAGTGTGTCGAACAGGGTGAACTATGGCTACACCTTC.

This clonotype has a handful of counts. This chain connects TRBV28 to TRBJ2-5; 8 bases are a match to TRBD2. The CDR3 sequence is 15 residues long. J was trimmed by 4 bases and V by 5 bases; bases with no gene match: 9. Germline assignment: CDR1 MDHEN and CDR2 SYDVKM. The CDR3 nucleotides are TGTGCCAGCAGTCCAGCGGGAGAAGTGGTAGAGACCCAGTACTTC. It encodes CASSPAGEVVETQYF.

V and J are TRBV7-8 and TRBJ2-7; possible D gene TRBD2, 5 bases. Germline V lookup: CDR1 SGHVS, CDR2 FQNEAQ. There are 13 residues in the CDR3. The V end lost 0 bases, the J end lost 5 bases, and 8 bases lay between the germline ends. In DNA, the CDR3 is TGTGCCAGCAGCTTAGCGTTCGGGGACGAGCAGTACGTC. Its protein is CASSLAFGDEQYV.

CDR3 nucleotide sequence: TGTGCCAGCAGCCTGGACAGGGCCTTGGGGTTGGATGGCTACACCTTC. Amino acid sequence: CASSLDRALGLDGYTF. V and J are TRBV13 and TRBJ1-2; TRBD1 agrees at 8 bases. Trimming removed 5 bases from V and 6 bases from J; junction bases left unmatched: 14. The CDR3 is made up of 16 amino acids. CDR1 is PRHDT, CDR2 FYEKMQ, per germline (reference sequence). The whole variable domain, filled in from reference TRBV13 and TRBJ1-2, reads AAGVIQSPRHLIKEKRETATLKCYPIPRHDTVYWYQQGPGQDPQFLISFYEKMQSDKGSIPDRFSAQQFSDYHSELNMSSLELGDSALYFCASSLDRALGLDGYTFGSGTRLTVV.

This clonotype appeared many times. This CDR3 reads CASSGGERTQYF. The DNA of the CDR3 is TGTGCCAGCAGCGGGGGAGAGAGGACCCAGTACTTC. The chain recombines TRBV6-5 with TRBJ2-5, with a tentative D call TRBD2 (6 bases). With 6 bases removed from V and 7 bases from J, the gap between germline ends came to 12 bases. The CDR3 is 12 amino acids. Germline V gives CDR1 MNHEY, CDR2 SVGAGI.

In this sample, this clonotype turned up a few times. V is TRBV28 and J is TRBJ2-7; D remains ambiguous. Per germline, CDR1 MDHEN and CDR2 SYDVKM. The CDR3 covers 14 residues. Deletions cut 6 bases from V and 0 bases from J, with 12 bases between. This CDR3 reads CASSMGSSSYEQYV. For the CDR3, the DNA is TGTGCCAGCAGCATGGGGTCCAGCTCCTACGAGCAGTACGTC.

This clonotype was recorded many times. This sequence joins TRBV11-2 and TRBJ2-1; 9 bases agree with TRBD2. The CDR3 totals 15 residues. Germline CDR1 and CDR2: SGHAT and FQNNGV. Trimming took 5 bases from V and 0 from J; bases not matched to a gene: 2. The DNA for the CDR3 is TGTGCCAGCAGCCTTAGCGGGGGCTCCTACAATGAGCAGTTCTTC. Translating gives CASSLSGGSYNEQFF.

CDR3 nucleotide sequence: TGTGCCAGTAGTGTCGGACTAGCGGGAGGGTTCACAGATACGCAGTATTTT. Amino acids: CASSVGLAGGFTDTQYF. The V gene is TRBV19, the J gene TRBJ2-3; 15 bases fit TRBD2. CDR1 is LNHDA and CDR2 is SQIVND in the germline V gene (reference sequence). The CDR3 sequence is 17 residues long. V dropped 5 bases and J dropped 2; count of bases not matched to a gene: 5.

The V gene is TRBV6-1, the J gene TRBJ2-7; tentative D call: TRBD2 (6 bases). CDR1 is MNHNS, CDR2 SASEGT, per germline. Trimming left V 5 bases short and J 3 bases short, with 14 bases between. The length of the CDR3 is 14 residues. CDR3 DNA sequence: TGTGCCAGCAGTCTTAGCGGTGAGGACTACGAGCAGTACTTC. Residues: CASSLSGEDYEQYF.

This clonotype showed up just a few times. The chain recombines TRBV20-1 with TRBJ2-7, with TRBD2 as a possible D gene (5 bases). In germline, CDR1 is DFQATT, CDR2 SNEGSKA (reference sequence). This CDR3 has 13 residues. The ends were cut back, 6 bases at V and 1 base at J, with 13 bases in the middle. The DNA for the CDR3 is TGCAGTGCCCCAAAGCGGCAATCCTACGAGCAGTACTTC. Amino acid sequence: CSAPKRQSYEQYF.

This clonotype was picked up a small number of times. The chain is built from TRBV19 and TRBJ1-1; no firm D call. The CDR3 runs 15 residues. V lost 7 bases to trimming and J lost 1 base, with 16 bases between them. CDR1 and CDR2 (germline): LNHDA, SQIVND (reference sequence). CDR3: CASKGWAATNTEAFF. For the CDR3, the DNA is TGTGCCAGTAAAGGTTGGGCAGCTACGAACACTGAAGCTTTCTTT.

This clonotype was detected only a few times. The chain employs TRBV4-2 and TRBJ2-2; possibly TRBD1 for D (5 bases). Germline-derived CDR1 and CDR2 are LGHNA and YNFKEQ. Trimming removed 0 bases at V and 6 bases at J, with 8 bases between. The CDR3 runs 14 residues. CDR3 protein: CASSQDGAAGELFF. The CDR3 DNA reads TGTGCCAGCAGCCAAGATGGGGCAGCCGGGGAGCTGTTTTTT.